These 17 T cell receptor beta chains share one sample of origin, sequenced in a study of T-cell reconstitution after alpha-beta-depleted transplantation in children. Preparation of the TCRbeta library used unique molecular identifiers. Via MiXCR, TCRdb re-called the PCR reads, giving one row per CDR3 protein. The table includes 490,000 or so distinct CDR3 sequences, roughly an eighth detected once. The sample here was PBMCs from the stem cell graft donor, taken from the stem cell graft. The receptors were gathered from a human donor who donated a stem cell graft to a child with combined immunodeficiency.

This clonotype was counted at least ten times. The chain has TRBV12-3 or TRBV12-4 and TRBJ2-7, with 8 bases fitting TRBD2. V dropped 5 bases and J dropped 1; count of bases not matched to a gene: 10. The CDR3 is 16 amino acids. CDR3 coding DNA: TGTGCCAGCAGTCCGTCTGCGGGGGGCTTTTCCTACGAGCAGTACTTC. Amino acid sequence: CASSPSAGGFSYEQYF.

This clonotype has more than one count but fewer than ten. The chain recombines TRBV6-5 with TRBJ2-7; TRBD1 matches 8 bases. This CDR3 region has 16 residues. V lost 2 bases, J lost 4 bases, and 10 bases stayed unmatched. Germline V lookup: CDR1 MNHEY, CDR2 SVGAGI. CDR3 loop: CASSYTYGTGSYEQYF. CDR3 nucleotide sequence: TGTGCCAGCAGTTACACGTACGGGACAGGTTCGTACGAGCAGTACTTC.

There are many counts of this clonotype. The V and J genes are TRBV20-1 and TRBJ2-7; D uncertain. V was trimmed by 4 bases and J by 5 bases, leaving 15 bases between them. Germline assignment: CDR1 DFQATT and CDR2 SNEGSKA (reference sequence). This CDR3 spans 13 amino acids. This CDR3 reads CSATTPTNHEQYF. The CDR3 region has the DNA TGCAGTGCTACGACCCCTACAAACCACGAGCAGTACTTC.

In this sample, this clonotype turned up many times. In nucleotides, the CDR3 is TGTGCTAGTGGTTTGGTACTTCTTAACGTCAATGAGCAGTTCTTC. This translates into CASGLVLLNVNEQFF. The V and J genes are TRBV12-5 and TRBJ2-1, with D unresolved. This CDR3 comprises 15 residues. V lost 0 bases, J lost 6 bases, and 12 bases lay in between. Germline V CDR1 and CDR2: LGHNT, FRNRAP.

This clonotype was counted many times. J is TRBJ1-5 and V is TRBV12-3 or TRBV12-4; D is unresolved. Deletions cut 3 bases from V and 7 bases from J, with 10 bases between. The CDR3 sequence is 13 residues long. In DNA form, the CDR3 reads TGTGCCAGCAGTTTGATGTCGGGGCAGCCCCAGCATTTT. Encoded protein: CASSLMSGQPQHF.

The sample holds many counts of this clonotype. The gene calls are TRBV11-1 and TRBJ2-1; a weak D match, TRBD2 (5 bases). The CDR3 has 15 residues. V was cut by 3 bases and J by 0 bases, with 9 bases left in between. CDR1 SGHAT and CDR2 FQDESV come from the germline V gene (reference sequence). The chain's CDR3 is CASSLNDYSYNEQFF. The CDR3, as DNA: TGTGCCAGCAGCTTGAACGACTACTCCTACAATGAGCAGTTCTTC. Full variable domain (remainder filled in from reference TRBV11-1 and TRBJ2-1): EAEVAQSPRYKITEKSQAVAFWCDPISGHATLYWYRQILGQGPELLVQFQDESVVDDSQLPKDRFSAERLKGVDSTLKIQPAELGDSAMYLCASSLNDYSYNEQFFGPGTRLTVL.

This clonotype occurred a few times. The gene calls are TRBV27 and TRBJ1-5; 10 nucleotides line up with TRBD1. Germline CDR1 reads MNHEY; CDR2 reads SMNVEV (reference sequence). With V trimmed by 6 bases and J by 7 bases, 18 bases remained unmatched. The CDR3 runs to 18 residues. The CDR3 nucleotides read TGTGCCAGCAGACCCTTAGGGACAGGGGAAGTGATCGAACAGCCCCAGCATTTT. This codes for CASRPLGTGEVIEQPQHF.

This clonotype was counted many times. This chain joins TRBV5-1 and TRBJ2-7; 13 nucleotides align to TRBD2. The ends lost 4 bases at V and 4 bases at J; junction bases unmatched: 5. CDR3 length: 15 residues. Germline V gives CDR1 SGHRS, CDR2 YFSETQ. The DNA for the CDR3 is TGCGCCAGCAGCCCTGGACTAGCGGGAGCATACGAGCAGTACTTC. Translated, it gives CASSPGLAGAYEQYF.

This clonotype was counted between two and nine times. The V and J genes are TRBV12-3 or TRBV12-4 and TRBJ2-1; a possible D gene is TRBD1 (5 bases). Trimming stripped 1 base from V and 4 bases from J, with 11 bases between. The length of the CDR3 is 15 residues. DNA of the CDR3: TGTGCCAGCAGTTTAGACGAGACAGTTTACAATGAGCAGTTCTTC. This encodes CASSLDETVYNEQFF.

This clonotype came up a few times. The CDR3 loop is CSARDSAGVVYEQYF. CDR3 nucleotide sequence: TGCAGTGCTAGAGATTCAGCGGGGGTGGTTTACGAGCAGTACTTC. The chain links TRBV20-1 to TRBJ2-7, with TRBD2 matching 8 bases. The CDR3 is 15 amino acids. The germline V gene has CDR1 DFQATT and CDR2 SNEGSKA (reference sequence). J was trimmed by 4 bases and V by 0 bases; bases with no gene match: 8.

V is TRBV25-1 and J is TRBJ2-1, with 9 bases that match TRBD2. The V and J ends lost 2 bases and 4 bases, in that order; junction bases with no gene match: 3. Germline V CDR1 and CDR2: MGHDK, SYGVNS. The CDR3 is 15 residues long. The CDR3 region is CASSEGREGYNEQFF. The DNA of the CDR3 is TGTGCCAGCAGTGAAGGGCGGGAGGGGTACAATGAGCAGTTCTTC.

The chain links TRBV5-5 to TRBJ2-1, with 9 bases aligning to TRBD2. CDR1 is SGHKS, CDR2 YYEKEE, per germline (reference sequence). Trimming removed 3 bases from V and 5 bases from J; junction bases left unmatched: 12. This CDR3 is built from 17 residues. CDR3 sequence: CASSSKSSGAGDNEQFF. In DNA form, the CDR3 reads TGTGCCAGCAGCTCGAAATCTAGCGGGGCTGGGGACAATGAGCAGTTCTTC.

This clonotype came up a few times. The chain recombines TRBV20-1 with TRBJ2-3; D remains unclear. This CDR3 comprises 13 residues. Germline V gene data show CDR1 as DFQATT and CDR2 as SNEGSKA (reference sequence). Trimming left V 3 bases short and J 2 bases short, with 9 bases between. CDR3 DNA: TGCAGTGCTAGTACAGATCTCACAGATACGCAGTATTTT. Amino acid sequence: CSASTDLTDTQYF.

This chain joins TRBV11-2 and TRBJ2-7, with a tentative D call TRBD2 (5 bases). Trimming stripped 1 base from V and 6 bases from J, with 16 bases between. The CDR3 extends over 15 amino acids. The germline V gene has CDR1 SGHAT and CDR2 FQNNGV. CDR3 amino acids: CASSLGPEGRVEQYF. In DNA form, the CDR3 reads TGTGCCAGCAGCTTAGGCCCAGAAGGGAGAGTCGAGCAGTACTTC.

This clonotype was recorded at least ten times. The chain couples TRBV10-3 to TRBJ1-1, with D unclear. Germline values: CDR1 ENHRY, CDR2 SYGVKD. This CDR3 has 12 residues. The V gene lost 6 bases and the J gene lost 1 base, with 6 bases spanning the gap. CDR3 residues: CAIRDGNTEAFF. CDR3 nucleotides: TGTGCCATCAGGGACGGGAACACTGAAGCTTTCTTT.

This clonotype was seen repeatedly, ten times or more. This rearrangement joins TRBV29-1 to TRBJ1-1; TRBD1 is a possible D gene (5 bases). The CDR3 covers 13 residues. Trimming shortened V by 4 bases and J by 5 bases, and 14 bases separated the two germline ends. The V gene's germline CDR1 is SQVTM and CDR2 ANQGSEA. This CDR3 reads CSVVLSRGTEAFF. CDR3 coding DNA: TGCAGCGTTGTTCTGAGTAGGGGAACTGAAGCTTTCTTT.

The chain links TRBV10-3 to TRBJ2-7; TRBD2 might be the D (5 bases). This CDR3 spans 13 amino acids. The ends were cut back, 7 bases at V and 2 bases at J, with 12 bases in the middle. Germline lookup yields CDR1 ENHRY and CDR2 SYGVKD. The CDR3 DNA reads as TGTGCCATCATGACTACAACCCCCTACGAGCAGTACTTC. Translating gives CAIMTTTPYEQYF.